One sample yielded the 11 T cell receptor beta chains listed below, sequenced in a study of Ad26.COV2.S vaccination and SARS-CoV-2 variants. As for treatment: some 20 received Ad26.COV2.S at low or high dose, single or two shots; about 5 received placebo; per-sample allocation not given. Samples analyzed were those drawn on day 63 after the first vaccine or placebo injection. Some clones are missing from TCRdb's copy, which holds only in-frame ones; the method was immunoSEQ multiplex PCR. This table holds more than 400,000 clones, less than 95% found once. Sequenced material: peripheral blood, taken in a trial of Ad26.COV2.S vaccine versus placebo. The receptors derive from a person between 18 and 59 years old who received the Ad26.COV2.S COVID-19 vaccine or a placebo.

The genes are TRBV12-5 and TRBJ2-1; 12 bases are a match to TRBD2. The CDR3 loop spans 17 amino acids. Germline loops: CDR1 LGHNT, CDR2 FRNRAP. V dropped 5 bases and J dropped 9; count of bases not matched to a gene: 14. Written as DNA, the CDR3 is TGTGCTAGTGGTCCATCTAGCGGGAGGGAACGGCAGGGTGAGCAGTTCTTC. Translation: CASGPSSGRERQGEQFF. Filled out from reference TRBV12-5 and TRBJ2-1, the complete variable domain reads DARVTQTPRHKVTEMGQEVTMRCQPILGHNTVFWYRQTMMQGLELLAYFRNRAPLDDSGMPKDRFSAEMPDATLATLKIQPSEPRDSAVYFCASGPSSGRERQGEQFFGPGTRLTVL.

The chain employs TRBV19 and TRBJ2-7, with a possible D match to TRBD2 (7 bases). V was trimmed by 3 bases and J by 3 bases, leaving 12 bases between them. Germline CDR1 and CDR2: LNHDA and SQIVND (reference sequence). This CDR3 region has 14 residues. The chain's CDR3 is CASSMGGGNYEQYF. The CDR3 DNA is TGTGCCAGTAGTATGGGAGGGGGAAACTACGAGCAGTACTTC. Using reference TRBV19 and TRBJ2-7 for the parts outside the CDR3, the full variable domain is DGGITQSPKYLFRKEGQNVTLSCEQNLNHDAMYWYRQDPGQGLRLIYYSQIVNDFQKGDIAEGYSVSREKKESFPLTVTSAQKNPTAFYLCASSMGGGNYEQYFGPGTRLTVT.

The V call is TRBV12-3 or TRBV12-4, the J call TRBJ2-4; D perhaps matches TRBD1 (6 bases). Trimming stripped 3 bases from V and 8 bases from J, with 11 bases between. The CDR3 has 13 residues. Here the CDR3 reads CASSFARGDIQYF. The CDR3 DNA is TGTGCCAGCAGTTTTGCCAGGGGAGACATTCAGTACTTC.

The rearrangement links TRBV5-1 to TRBJ2-7; 7 bases match TRBD1. V trimming: 4 bases; J trimming: 3 bases; junction bases outside the gene matches: 7. The CDR3 length is 14 residues. In germline, CDR1 is SGHRS, CDR2 YFSETQ. CDR3 loop: CASSPGQARYEQYF. CDR3 bases: TGCGCCAGCAGCCCCGGACAGGCGCGCTACGAGCAGTACTTC.

This clone was seen once. This chain joins TRBV28 and TRBJ2-1; tentative D call: TRBD2 (6 bases). Trimming removed 9 bases from V and 1 base from J, with 28 bases in between. The CDR3 runs 19 residues. CDR1 is MDHEN, CDR2 SYDVKM, per germline. The CDR3: CASGNRGNIPSRSYNEQFF. CDR3 DNA sequence: TGTGCCAGTGGAAACCGGGGGAACATTCCTAGCAGATCCTACAATGAGCAGTTCTTC.

As for this clone: The sample has other DNA sequences that encode this CDR3 too. The rearrangement links TRBV20-1 to TRBJ2-3; D ambiguous. Germline CDR1 reads DFQATT; CDR2 reads SNEGSKA (reference sequence). V lost 6 bases and J lost 2, with 6 bases in between. The CDR3 has 11 amino acids. The CDR3 region is CSAGSTDTQYF. The CDR3 nucleotides are TGCAGTGCCGGGTCCACAGATACGCAGTATTTT.

The chain employs TRBV15 and TRBJ2-2; D is undetermined. CDR3 length equals 15 residues. CDR1 is LNHNV and CDR2 is YYDKDF in the germline V gene (reference sequence). The germline V and J ends were trimmed by 0 bases and 8 bases, with 13 bases remaining between them. CDR3 protein: CATSRDPDLTGELFF. Here the CDR3 DNA reads TGTGCCACCAGCAGAGATCCGGACCTAACGGGGGAGCTGTTTTTT.

The V gene is TRBV19, the J gene TRBJ2-1, with 7 positions matching TRBD1. Germline V gives CDR1 LNHDA, CDR2 SQIVND (reference sequence). J lost 3 bases, V lost 1 base, and 3 bases had no gene match. This CDR3 has 15 amino acids. CDR3 in amino acids: CASSIGWDSYNEQFF. CDR3 nucleotides: TGTGCCAGTAGTATAGGCTGGGACAGCTACAATGAGCAGTTCTTC.

The V and J genes are TRBV27 and TRBJ2-6; D is ambiguous. This CDR3 region has 14 residues. Deletions cut 2 bases from V and 2 bases from J, with 4 bases between. CDR1 is MNHEY and CDR2 is SMNVEV in the germline V gene (reference sequence). The CDR3 here is CASSLGTGANVLTF. The CDR3 DNA reads as TGTGCCAGCAGTTTAGGTACTGGGGCCAACGTCCTGACTTTC.

The chain combines TRBV11-2 with TRBJ1-1; 8 nucleotides align to TRBD1. With V trimmed by 2 bases and J by 11 bases, 10 bases remained unmatched. The CDR3 is 14 amino acids. In germline, CDR1 is SGHAT, CDR2 FQNNGV. Written as DNA, the CDR3 is TGTGCCAGCAGCTTAACAGGGGGTATCGCCTGGGCTTTCTTT. It codes for CASSLTGGIAWAFF. The variable domain in full, completed from reference TRBV11-2 and TRBJ1-1, reads EAGVAQSPRYKIIEKRQSVAFWCNPISGHATLYWYQQILGQGPKLLIQFQNNGVVDDSQLPKDRFSAERLKGVDSTLKIQPAKLEDSAVYLCASSLTGGIAWAFFGQGTRLTVV.

The rearrangement links TRBV6-1 to TRBJ2-7; 7 bases are shared with TRBD1. The V gene's germline CDR1 is MNHNS and CDR2 SASEGT. The junction had 7 bases not matched to a gene; V was cut back by 6 bases and J by 2 bases. The CDR3 is 14 amino acids. CDR3 region: CASRPDRVPYEQYF. The CDR3 coding sequence is TGTGCCAGCAGACCAGACAGGGTTCCCTACGAGCAGTACTTC.